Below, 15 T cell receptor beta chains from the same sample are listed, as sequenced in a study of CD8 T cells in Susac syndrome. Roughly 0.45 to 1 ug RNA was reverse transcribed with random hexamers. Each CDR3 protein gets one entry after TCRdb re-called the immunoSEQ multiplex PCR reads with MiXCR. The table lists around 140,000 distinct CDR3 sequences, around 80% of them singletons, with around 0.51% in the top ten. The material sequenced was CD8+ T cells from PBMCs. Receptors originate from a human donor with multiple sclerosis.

CDR3 bases: TGTGCCACCAGGGGCAGACATGGCTACACCTTC. Its protein product is CATRGRHGYTF. The J gene is TRBJ1-2, the V gene TRBV24-1; D gene unclear. The CDR3 extends over 11 amino acids. V was clipped by 7 bases and J by 6 bases, with 8 bases between them. Germline V gives CDR1 KGHDR, CDR2 SFDVKD.

DNA for the CDR3: TGTGCCAGCGGATGGACAGTTGCCTACGAGCAGTACTTC. It codes for CASGWTVAYEQYF. This rearrangement joins TRBV27 to TRBJ2-7; D is perhaps TRBD1 (6 bases). V shed 8 bases and J shed 2 bases, with 13 bases lying between them. This CDR3 is built from 13 residues. Per germline, CDR1 MNHEY and CDR2 SMNVEV (reference sequence).

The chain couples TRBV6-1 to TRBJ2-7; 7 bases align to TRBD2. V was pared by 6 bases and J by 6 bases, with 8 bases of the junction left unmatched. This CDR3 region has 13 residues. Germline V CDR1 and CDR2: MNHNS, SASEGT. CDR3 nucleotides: TGTGCCAGCAGGAAGCGGGAATCGATCGAGCAGTACGTC. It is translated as CASRKRESIEQYV.

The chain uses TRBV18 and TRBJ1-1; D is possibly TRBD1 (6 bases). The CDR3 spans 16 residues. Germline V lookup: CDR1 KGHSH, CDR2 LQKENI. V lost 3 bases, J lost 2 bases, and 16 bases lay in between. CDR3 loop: CASSPYAQGLNTEAFF. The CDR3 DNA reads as TGTGCCAGCTCACCCTACGCCCAGGGGCTTAACACTGAAGCTTTCTTT.

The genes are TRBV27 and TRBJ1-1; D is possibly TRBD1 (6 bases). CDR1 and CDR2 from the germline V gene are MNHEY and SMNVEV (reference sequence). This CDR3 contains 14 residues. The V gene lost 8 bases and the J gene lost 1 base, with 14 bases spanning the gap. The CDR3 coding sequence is TGTGCCAGCGGCCAAGGGGGGAAGAACACTGAAGCTTTCTTT. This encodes CASGQGGKNTEAFF.

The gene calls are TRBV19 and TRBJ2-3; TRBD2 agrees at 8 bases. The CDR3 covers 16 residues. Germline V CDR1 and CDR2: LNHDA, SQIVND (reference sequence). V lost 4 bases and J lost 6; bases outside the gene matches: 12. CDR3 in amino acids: CASSTRSGGGADTQYF. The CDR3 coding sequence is TGTGCCAGTAGTACACGAAGCGGGGGCGGCGCGGATACGCAGTATTTT.

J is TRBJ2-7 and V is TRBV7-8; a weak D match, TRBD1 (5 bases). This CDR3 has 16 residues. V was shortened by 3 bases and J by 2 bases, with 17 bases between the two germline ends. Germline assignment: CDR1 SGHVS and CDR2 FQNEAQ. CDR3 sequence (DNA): TGTGCCAGCAGCTTCGAGACAGACCCCAATGCCTACGAGCAGTACGTC. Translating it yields CASSFETDPNAYEQYV.

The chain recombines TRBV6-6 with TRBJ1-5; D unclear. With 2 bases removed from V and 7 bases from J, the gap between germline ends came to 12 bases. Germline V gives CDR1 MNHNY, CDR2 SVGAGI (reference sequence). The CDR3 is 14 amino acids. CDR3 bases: TGTGCCAGCAGTTACAACACGGGAGGGCAGCCCCAGCATTTT. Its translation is CASSYNTGGQPQHF.

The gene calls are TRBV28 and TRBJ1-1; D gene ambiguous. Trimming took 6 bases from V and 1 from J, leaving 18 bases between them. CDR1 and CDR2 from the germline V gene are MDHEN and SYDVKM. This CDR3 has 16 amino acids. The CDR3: CASRATNRAENTEAFF. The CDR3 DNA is TGTGCCAGCAGGGCTACGAACAGAGCCGAGAACACTGAAGCTTTCTTT.

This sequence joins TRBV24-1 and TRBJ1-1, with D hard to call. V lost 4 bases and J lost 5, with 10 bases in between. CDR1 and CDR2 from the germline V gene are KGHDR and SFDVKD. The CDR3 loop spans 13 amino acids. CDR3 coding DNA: TGTGCCACCAGTGACCTCGTGGGGACTGAAGCTTTCTTT. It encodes CATSDLVGTEAFF.

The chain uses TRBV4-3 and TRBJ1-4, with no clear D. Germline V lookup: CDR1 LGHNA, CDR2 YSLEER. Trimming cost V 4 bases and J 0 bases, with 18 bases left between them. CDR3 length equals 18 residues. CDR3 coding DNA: TGCGCCAGCAGCCCACAGTCAGCAGCAGATGCAACTAATGAAAAACTGTTTTTT. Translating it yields CASSPQSAADATNEKLFF.

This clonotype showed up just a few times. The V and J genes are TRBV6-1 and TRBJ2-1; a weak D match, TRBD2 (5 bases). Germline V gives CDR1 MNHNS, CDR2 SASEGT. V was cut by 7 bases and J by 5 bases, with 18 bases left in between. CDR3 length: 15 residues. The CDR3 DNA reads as TGTGCCAGCACCTCATCTCATGACTACCACAATGAGCAGTTCTTC. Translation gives CASTSSHDYHNEQFF.

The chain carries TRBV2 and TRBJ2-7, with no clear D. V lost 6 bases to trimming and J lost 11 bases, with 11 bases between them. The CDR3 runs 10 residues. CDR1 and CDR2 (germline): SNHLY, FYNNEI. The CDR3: CASRARVEYF. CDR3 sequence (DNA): TGTGCCAGCAGGGCAAGAGTGGAGTACTTC.

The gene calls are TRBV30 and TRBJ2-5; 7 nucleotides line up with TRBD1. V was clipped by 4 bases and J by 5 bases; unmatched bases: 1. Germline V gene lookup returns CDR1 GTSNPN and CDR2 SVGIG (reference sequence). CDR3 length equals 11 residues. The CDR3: CAWTQGETQYF. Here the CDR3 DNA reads TGTGCCTGGACACAGGGGGAGACCCAGTACTTC.

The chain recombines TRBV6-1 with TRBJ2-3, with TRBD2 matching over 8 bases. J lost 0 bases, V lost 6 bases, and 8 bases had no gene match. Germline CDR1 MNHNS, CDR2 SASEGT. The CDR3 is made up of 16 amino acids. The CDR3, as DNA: TGTGCCAGCAGCTCCCTGGGCGGGGGGAGCACAGATACGCAGTATTTT. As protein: CASSSLGGGSTDTQYF.